The 25 T cell receptor beta chains listed next were all sequenced from one sample in a study of blood T cell repertoires in COVID-19. Repertoires were generated with immunoSEQ multiplex PCR, while TCRdb's copy carries only in-frame clones and drops some. The sample includes more than 80,000 clones, about two thirds of them seen just once. Sequenced input: peripheral blood. These receptors all come from a human donor with acute or convalescent COVID-19. The donor label of this sample is uncertain.

The chain joins TRBV9 to TRBJ1-2, with 9 bases fitting TRBD1. Unmatched junction bases numbered 9, after V lost 1 base and J lost 8 bases. The CDR3 extends over 15 amino acids. Germline loops: CDR1 SGDLS, CDR2 YYNGEE. The chain's CDR3 is CASSVSGQGLGGYTF. As DNA, the CDR3 is TGTGCCAGCAGCGTATCGGGACAGGGCTTAGGCGGCTACACCTTC.

This clone turned up a few times. The gene calls are TRBV10-3 and TRBJ2-5, with 7 nucleotides matching TRBD1. The germline CDR1 and CDR2 sequences are ENHRY and SYGVKD. V lost 6 bases and J lost 6; bases outside the gene matches: 7. CDR3 length: 13 residues. As DNA, the CDR3 is TGTGCCATCAGCGGCACAGGGGCCAAGACCCAGTACTTC. It specifies CAISGTGAKTQYF.

J is TRBJ1-5 and V is TRBV2; D is perhaps TRBD1 (6 bases). This CDR3 is 16 amino acids long. The germline CDR1 and CDR2 sequences are SNHLY and FYNNEI. V gave up 4 bases and J gave up 1 base, with 14 bases separating them. DNA for the CDR3: TGTGCCAGCAGTGGGGGGGGCAGCATAAGCAATCAGCCCCAGCATTTT. This encodes CASSGGGSISNQPQHF.

The sample holds a few counts of this clone. The chain couples TRBV6-6 to TRBJ1-2; D remains ambiguous. The CDR3 loop spans 14 amino acids. Germline V gene sequence: CDR1 MNHNY, CDR2 SVGAGI (reference sequence). V lost 2 bases and J 7 bases, leaving 14 bases between the germline ends. CDR3 sequence: CASSYELLGRGYTF. In DNA, the CDR3 is TGTGCCAGCAGTTACGAGCTATTGGGCCGTGGCTACACCTTC.

The chain recombines TRBV5-1 with TRBJ2-3; 15 bases fit TRBD2. Unmatched junction bases numbered 6, after V lost 4 bases and J lost 0 bases. Germline V gives CDR1 SGHRS, CDR2 YFSETQ. The CDR3 sequence is 18 residues long. The CDR3 protein is CASSRGLAGGYSTDTQYF. CDR3 in DNA: TGCGCCAGCAGCCGAGGACTAGCGGGGGGGTATAGCACAGATACGCAGTATTTT.

V is TRBV5-1 and J is TRBJ2-7; maybe TRBD1 (6 bases). Trimming shortened V by 4 bases and J by 3 bases, and 11 bases separated the two germline ends. Germline CDR1 and CDR2: SGHRS and YFSETQ. The CDR3 is 13 amino acids. The CDR3 DNA sequence: TGCGCCAGCAGCATCTCGACAGGCTACGAGCAGTACTTC. It yields the protein CASSISTGYEQYF.

The V and J genes are TRBV30 and TRBJ2-4; D remains ambiguous. CDR3 length: 12 amino acids. The V gene's germline CDR1 is GTSNPN and CDR2 SVGIG (reference sequence). Trimming pared 1 base from V and 10 bases from J, leaving 11 bases between. The CDR3 loop reads CAWSETPGIQYF. The CDR3 nucleotides read TGTGCCTGGAGTGAGACACCTGGAATTCAGTACTTC.

This chain connects TRBV7-2 to TRBJ1-6; 9 nucleotides line up with TRBD1. V gave up 5 bases and J gave up 13 bases; unmatched junction bases: 12. Germline V gene lookup returns CDR1 SGHTA and CDR2 FQGNSA. CDR3 length: 15 residues. The CDR3 loop is CASSASGTGNFPLHF. The CDR3 coding sequence is TGTGCCAGCAGCGCATCCGGGACAGGGAACTTCCCCCTCCACTTT.

The gene calls are TRBV27 and TRBJ2-1; TRBD2 agrees at 11 bases. Germline V gene lookup returns CDR1 MNHEY and CDR2 SMNVEV (reference sequence). V shed 6 bases, J shed 0 bases, and the junction held 10 bases outside the gene matches. The CDR3 extends over 18 amino acids. Written as DNA, the CDR3 is TGTGCCAGCAGCCCCTATAGCGGGGGGGCCTTCTCCTACAATGAGCAGTTCTTC. Its protein product is CASSPYSGGAFSYNEQFF.

The chain joins TRBV9 to TRBJ1-1; D not resolved. CDR1 is SGDLS and CDR2 is YYNGEE in the germline V gene. The V and J ends lost 9 bases and 4 bases respectively, with 19 bases between them. The CDR3 sequence is 14 residues long. CDR3 loop: CATKRADFLTEAFF. CDR3 sequence (DNA): TGTGCCACCAAACGGGCGGACTTCCTCACTGAAGCTTTCTTT.

The chain couples TRBV5-1 to TRBJ2-5, with D perhaps matching TRBD2 (6 bases). The germline gives CDR1 SGHRS, CDR2 YFSETQ. The CDR3 is made up of 16 amino acids. V gave up 7 bases and J gave up 5 bases, with 24 bases separating them. In DNA form, the CDR3 reads TGCGCCAGCTTGCGGGGTTTGAGGGGATTCGACGAGACCCAGTACTTC. It specifies CASLRGLRGFDETQYF.

The chain has TRBV13 and TRBJ2-2; D is unresolved. Germline values: CDR1 PRHDT, CDR2 FYEKMQ (reference sequence). V was trimmed by 0 bases and J by 1 base, leaving 9 bases between them. CDR3 length: 16 amino acids. This chain's CDR3 is CASSLGAFRNTGELFF. CDR3 nucleotides: TGTGCCAGCAGCTTAGGGGCATTTCGGAACACCGGGGAGCTGTTTTTT.

The genes are TRBV9 and TRBJ1-3; 7 positions match TRBD1. The germline CDR1 and CDR2 sequences are SGDLS and YYNGEE. Trimming took 2 bases from V and 8 from J; bases not matched to a gene: 7. The CDR3 is 14 residues long. The CDR3 DNA reads as TGTGCCAGCAGCGTGGGCAGGGGGATAGACACCATATATTTT. Translated, it gives CASSVGRGIDTIYF.

The rearrangement links TRBV12-3 or TRBV12-4 to TRBJ1-2, with D perhaps matching TRBD1 (5 bases). The CDR3 consists of 12 residues. Trimming took 6 bases from V and 7 from J, leaving 12 bases between them. The CDR3 DNA is TGTGCCAGCAGATTGGGGGGTGGTGGCTACACCTTC. Translation: CASRLGGGGYTF.

The CDR3 protein is CASTAFKTGYGYTF. CDR3 in DNA: TGTGCCAGCACTGCTTTTAAGACGGGATATGGCTACACCTTC. The J gene is TRBJ1-2, the V gene TRBV6-5; no clear D gene. This CDR3 is built from 14 residues. The germline CDR1 and CDR2 sequences are MNHEY and SVGAGI. V gave up 7 bases and J gave up 5 bases, with 17 bases separating them.

The chain recombines TRBV2 with TRBJ1-1, with 11 bases that match TRBD1. Germline values: CDR1 SNHLY, CDR2 FYNNEI. CDR3 length: 14 amino acids. Trimming cost V 9 bases and J 6 bases; bases outside gene matches: 9. The CDR3 sequence: CASAGQGAVSEAFF. CDR3 in DNA: TGTGCCAGTGCTGGACAGGGGGCGGTGTCTGAAGCTTTCTTT. The full variable domain, completed using reference TRBV2 and TRBJ1-1, is EPEVTQTPSHQVTQMGQEVILRCVPISNHLYFYWYRQILGQKVEFLVSFYNNEISEKSEIFDDQFSVERPDGSNFTLKIRSTKLEDSAMYFCASAGQGAVSEAFFGQGTRLTVV.

The chain is built from TRBV18 and TRBJ2-7, with D possibly being TRBD1 (7 bases). V lost 4 bases to trimming and J lost 0 bases, with 16 bases between them. Germline CDR1 reads KGHSH; CDR2 reads LQKENI. There are 16 residues in the CDR3. The CDR3 is CASSRQHRGGSYEQYF. CDR3 coding DNA: TGTGCCAGCTCACGACAGCACAGGGGAGGCTCCTACGAGCAGTACTTC.

V usage is TRBV2 and J usage is TRBJ1-5; no clear D. The CDR3 spans 13 residues. V gave up 8 bases and J gave up 3 bases, with 11 bases separating them. Germline CDR1 is SNHLY and CDR2 is FYNNEI. The CDR3: CASGKMANQPQHF. The CDR3 coding sequence is TGTGCCAGCGGTAAGATGGCCAATCAGCCCCAGCATTTT.

The V gene is TRBV30, the J gene TRBJ1-3; 9 bases line up with TRBD1. The CDR3 spans 12 residues. Unmatched junction bases numbered 3, after V lost 6 bases and J lost 6 bases. In germline, CDR1 is GTSNPN, CDR2 SVGIG (reference sequence). The CDR3 sequence is CACLQGANTIYF. The DNA of the CDR3 is TGTGCCTGCCTACAGGGGGCAAACACCATATATTTT.

This clone was detected once. The chain combines TRBV7-9 with TRBJ1-1; perhaps TRBD1 as D (6 bases). This CDR3 has 14 residues. Germline V lookup: CDR1 SEHNR, CDR2 FQNEAQ (reference sequence). Deletions cut 3 bases from V and 11 bases from J, with 19 bases between. The CDR3 loop reads CASSFPGHSFGAFF. In DNA form, the CDR3 reads TGTGCCAGCAGCTTCCCGGGACATTCTTTTGGGGCTTTCTTT.

In its sample, this clone was seen once. The rearrangement uses TRBV3-1 (or the pseudogene TRBV3-2) and TRBJ2-1; D unresolved. Per the germline V gene, CDR1 is LGHDT and CDR2 is YNNKEL (reference sequence). Between the trimmed V and J ends, which lost 1 base and 15 bases, there was a span of 10 bases. This CDR3 has 11 amino acids. CDR3 residues: CASSQAEKRFF. CDR3 DNA sequence: TGTGCCAGCAGCCAAGCTGAAAAGCGGTTCTTC.

This clone appeared a few times. The gene calls are TRBV5-6 and TRBJ2-7, with D perhaps TRBD2 (6 bases). CDR3 length equals 13 residues. Trimming shortened V by 4 bases and J by 9 bases, and 17 bases separated the two germline ends. From germline, CDR1 is SGHDT and CDR2 YYEEEE. This CDR3 reads CASSPGVVGGQYV. The CDR3 DNA follows: TGTGCCAGCAGCCCGGGGGTGGTGGGTGGGCAGTACGTC.

The rearrangement joins TRBV27 to TRBJ1-1; D possibly corresponds to TRBD1 (5 bases). Trimming pared 3 bases from V and 4 bases from J, leaving 12 bases between. This CDR3 spans 14 amino acids. The germline gives CDR1 MNHEY, CDR2 SMNVEV (reference sequence). The CDR3 sequence: CASSLRQGITEAFF. CDR3 nucleotide sequence: TGTGCCAGCAGTTTGCGGCAGGGAATCACTGAAGCTTTCTTT.

The chain combines TRBV2 with TRBJ2-7; a possible D gene is TRBD1 (6 bases). V was trimmed by 7 bases and J by 4 bases, leaving 14 bases between them. Germline V CDR1 and CDR2: SNHLY, FYNNEI. The CDR3 is 13 amino acids. CDR3: CASIRGTQYEQYV. CDR3 nucleotide sequence: TGTGCCAGCATTCGTGGGACACAGTACGAGCAGTACGTC.

The V and J genes are TRBV24-1 and TRBJ2-2, with D perhaps matching TRBD1 (6 bases). CDR1 KGHDR and CDR2 SFDVKD come from the germline V gene. V dropped 5 bases and J dropped 0 bases, with 12 bases sitting between them. The CDR3 consists of 16 residues. In nucleotides, the CDR3 is TGTGCCACCAGTGCCGTGGACAGCGCGAACACCGGGGAGCTGTTTTTT. Amino acid sequence: CATSAVDSANTGELFF.